The entry below describes one TCR beta chain. The repertoire was sequenced with immunoSEQ multiplex PCR; TCRdb's copy has only in-frame clones and lacks some. The sample holds about 120,000 clones, over 85% seen once. These data come from a study of control samples from healthy donors and cancer patients. The V gene's germline CDR1 is MNHEY and CDR2 SVGAGI. The V end was cut by 2 bases, the J end by 4 bases, with 5 bases between. The CDR3 covers 12 residues. This TCR was recovered from a man aged 30 to 45 in good health. The sequenced sample was blood. V usage is TRBV6-5 and J usage is TRBJ1-1; D ambiguous. The CDR3 DNA is TGTGCCAGCAGTTACGGGGTCACTGAAGCTTTCTTT. Encoded protein: CASSYGVTEAFF.